This is a list of T cell receptor beta chains from one sample in a study of OX40 agonist ivuxolimab in advanced cancers. The data were produced by immunoSEQ multiplex PCR, yet TCRdb's version contains in-frame clones alone and is incomplete. The profile shows about 70,000 clones, almost 90% of them singletons. Sequences were derived from CD4+ or CD8+ T cells sorted from blood, sampled in a trial of the OX40 agonist ivuxolimab. All receptors derive from an adult with an advanced solid tumor such as melanoma, head and neck, liver or kidney cancer. The conserved cysteine and the conserved F or W are not part of the CDR3 here.

TRBV5-1	TRBJ1-6	ASSFSGQGIPLH
TRBV2	TRBJ1-1	ASRVRGGNTEAF
TRBV2	TRBJ1-5	ASSGQRINQPQH
TRBV5-6	TRBJ2-4	ASSEWTAGAKNIQY
TRBV25-1	TRBJ2-7	ASRPWTDIEQY
TRBV6-5	TRBJ2-3	ASNPLAGGTDTQY
TRBV7-2	TRBJ1-2	ASSPLYGYT
TRBV10-3	TRBJ2-1	ATRAGQGAYNEQF
TRBV19	TRBJ1-5	ASRFRDRGPLKNQPQH
TRBV6-5	TRBJ1-1	ASTNEVGSAF
TRBV6-5	TRBJ2-5	ASRKDYQETQY
TRBV10-3	TRBJ1-1	AISESSGDTEAF
TRBV6-5	TRBJ2-7	ASSSGLGGEQY
TRBV5-4	TRBJ2-5	ASSRRLGRTQETQY
TRBV11-3	TRBJ1-1	ASTDLGTARPGTEAF
TRBV10-3	TRBJ2-1	AIRGRWSNEQF